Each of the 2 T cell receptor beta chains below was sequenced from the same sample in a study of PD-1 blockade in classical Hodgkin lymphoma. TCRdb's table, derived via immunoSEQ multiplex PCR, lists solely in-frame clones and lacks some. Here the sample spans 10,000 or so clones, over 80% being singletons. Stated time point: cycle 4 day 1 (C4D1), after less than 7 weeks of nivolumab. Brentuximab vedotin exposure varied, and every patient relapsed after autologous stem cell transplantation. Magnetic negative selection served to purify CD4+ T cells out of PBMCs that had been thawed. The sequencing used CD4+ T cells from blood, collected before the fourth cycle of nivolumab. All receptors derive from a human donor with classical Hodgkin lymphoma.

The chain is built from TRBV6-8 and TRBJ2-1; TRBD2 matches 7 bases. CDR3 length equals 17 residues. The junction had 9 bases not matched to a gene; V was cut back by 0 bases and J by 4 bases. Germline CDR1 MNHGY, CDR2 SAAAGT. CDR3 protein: CASSYSSAQRGYNEQFF. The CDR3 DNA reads TGTGCCAGCAGTTACTCCAGTGCCCAGCGGGGTTACAATGAGCAGTTCTTC.

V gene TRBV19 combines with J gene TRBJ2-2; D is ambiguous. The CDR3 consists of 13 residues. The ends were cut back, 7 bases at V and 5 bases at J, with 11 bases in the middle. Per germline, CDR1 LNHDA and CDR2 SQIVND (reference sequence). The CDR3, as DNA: TGTGCCAGTAAAACTGACCGGACCGGGGAGCTGTTTTTT. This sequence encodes CASKTDRTGELFF.